This TCR beta chain stems from a study of graft-versus-host responses after intestinal transplantation. The overall study: Anti-thymocyte globulin induction, then tacrolimus and steroids for about 3 years, went to all recipients. Study-wide points: Peak circulating GvH clone levels tracked with early post-transplant HvG declines.

Roughly 200,000 CFSE-labeled responder cells were plated with roughly 200,000 irradiated, violet-dye-labeled stimulator cells. The authors sorted proliferating CFSE-low CD3+CD4+ and CD3+CD8+ responders after the reaction. This CDR3 comprises 15 residues. V was clipped by 6 bases and J by 7 bases, with 17 bases between them. The germline V gene encodes CDR1 SGHRS and CDR2 YFSETQ. This clone is medium-sized by share. This table comes from immunoSEQ multiplex PCR, and its TCRdb copy is limited to in-frame clones, with some not included. The sample holds several thousand clones, 25% to 30% seen once. The clonotype originates from a human patient who was an organ donor for intestinal transplantation. This chain connects TRBV5-1 to TRBJ1-6; D might be TRBD1 (6 bases). Material: alloreactive CD4+ T cells from a mixed lymphocyte reaction culture, obtained before transplantation. Subset denoted: CFSE-low proliferating T cells sorted from roughly six-day pre-transplant mixed lymphocyte reaction (GvH or HvG direction). CDR3 coding DNA: TGCGCCAGCACACATCACTCCAGGGGAAATTCACCCCTCCACTTT. Its translation: CASTHHSRGNSPLHF.